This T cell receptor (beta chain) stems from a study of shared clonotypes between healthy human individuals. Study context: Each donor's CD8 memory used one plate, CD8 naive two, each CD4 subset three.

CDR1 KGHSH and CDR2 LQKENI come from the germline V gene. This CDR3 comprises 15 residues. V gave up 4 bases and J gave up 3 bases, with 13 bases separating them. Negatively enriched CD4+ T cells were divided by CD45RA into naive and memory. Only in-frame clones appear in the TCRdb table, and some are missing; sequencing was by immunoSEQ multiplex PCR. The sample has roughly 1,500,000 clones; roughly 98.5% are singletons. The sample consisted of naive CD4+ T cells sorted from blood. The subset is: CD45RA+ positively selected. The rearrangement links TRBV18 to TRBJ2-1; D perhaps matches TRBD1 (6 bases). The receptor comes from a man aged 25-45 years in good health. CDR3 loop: CASSRGGRGYNEQFF. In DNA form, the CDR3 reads TGTGCCAGCTCACGAGGTGGCAGGGGCTACAATGAGCAGTTCTTC.